This T cell receptor (beta chain) was sequenced during a study of a mutant IDH1 vaccine in newly diagnosed glioma. Study in general: Eight vaccinations reached patients in weeks 1, 3, 5, 7, 11, 15, 19 and 23.

Time point described: week 11, during vaccination. Vaccination used 300 ug of mutant IDH1 20-mer peptide per dose, with topical imiquimod. Profiled with immunoSEQ multiplex PCR; TCRdb holds only in-frame clones, not every one. The data show about 66,000 clones, 70% to 85% seen once. The CDR3 has 17 amino acids. The V gene's germline CDR1 is SGHDT and CDR2 YYEEEE. Remarks on this clone: Its specificity is unknown. Its ends do not fully match the called genes, so a read error is possible.

The chain links TRBV5-6 to TRBJ2-3; 10 nucleotides align to TRBD2. The sample consisted of PBMCs, taken from a glioma patient whose treatment included an IDH1 peptide vaccine. The TCR originated in a woman between 50 and 59 years old with glioma. The CDR3 here is CASSFFSGGGGTYTQYF. The CDR3 region has the DNA TGTGCCAGCAGCTTTTTCAGCGGGGGGGGAGGCACATATACGCAGTATTTT.